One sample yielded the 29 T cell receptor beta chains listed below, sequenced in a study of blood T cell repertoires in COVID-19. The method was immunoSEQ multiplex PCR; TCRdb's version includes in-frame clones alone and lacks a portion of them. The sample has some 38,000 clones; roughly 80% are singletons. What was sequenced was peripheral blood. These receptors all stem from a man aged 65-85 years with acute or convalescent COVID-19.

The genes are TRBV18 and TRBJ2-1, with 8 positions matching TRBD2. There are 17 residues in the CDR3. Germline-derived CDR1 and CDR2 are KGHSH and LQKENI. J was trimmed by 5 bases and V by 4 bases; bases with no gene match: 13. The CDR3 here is CASSRSTSGGPDNEQFF. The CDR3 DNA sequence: TGTGCCAGCTCACGATCAACTAGCGGAGGCCCCGACAATGAGCAGTTCTTC.

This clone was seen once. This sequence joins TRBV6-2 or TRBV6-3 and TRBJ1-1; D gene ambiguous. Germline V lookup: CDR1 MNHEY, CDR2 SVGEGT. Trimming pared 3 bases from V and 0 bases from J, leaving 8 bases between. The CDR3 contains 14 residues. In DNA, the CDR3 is TGTGCCAGCAGTTATCCCAGGCTGAACACTGAAGCTTTCTTT. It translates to CASSYPRLNTEAFF.

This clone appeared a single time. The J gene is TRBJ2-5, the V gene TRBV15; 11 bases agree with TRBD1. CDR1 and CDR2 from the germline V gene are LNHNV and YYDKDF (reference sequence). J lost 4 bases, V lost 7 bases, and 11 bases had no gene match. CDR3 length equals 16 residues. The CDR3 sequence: CATTPLLDRGRETQYF. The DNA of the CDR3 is TGTGCCACCACCCCTCTTTTGGACAGGGGGCGAGAGACCCAGTACTTC.

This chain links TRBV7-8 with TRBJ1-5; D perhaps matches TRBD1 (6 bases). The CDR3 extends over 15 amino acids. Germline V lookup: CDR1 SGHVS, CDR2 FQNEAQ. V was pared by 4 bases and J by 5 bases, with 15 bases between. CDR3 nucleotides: TGTGCCAGCAGCTCTTATAGGGGGTCCGATCAGCCCCAGCATTTT. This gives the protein CASSSYRGSDQPQHF. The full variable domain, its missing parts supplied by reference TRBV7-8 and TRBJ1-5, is GAGVSQSPRYKVAKRGQDVALRCDPISGHVSLFWYQQALGQGPEFLTYFQNEAQLDKSGLPSDRFFAERPEGSVSTLKIQRTQQEDSAVYLCASSSYRGSDQPQHFGDGTRLSIL.

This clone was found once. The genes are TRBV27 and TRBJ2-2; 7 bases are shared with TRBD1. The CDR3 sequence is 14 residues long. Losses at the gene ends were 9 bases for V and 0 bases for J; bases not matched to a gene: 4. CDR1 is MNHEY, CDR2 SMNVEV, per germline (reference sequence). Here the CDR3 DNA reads TGTGCCAGTTCGGGACAGTCGAACACCGGGGAGCTGTTTTTT. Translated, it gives CASSGQSNTGELFF.

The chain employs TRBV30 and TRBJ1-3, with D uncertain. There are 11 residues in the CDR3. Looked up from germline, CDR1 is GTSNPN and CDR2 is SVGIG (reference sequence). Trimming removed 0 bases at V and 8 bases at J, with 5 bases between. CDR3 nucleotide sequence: TGTGCCTGGAGTGTAAGAGACACCATATATTTT. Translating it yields CAWSVRDTIYF.

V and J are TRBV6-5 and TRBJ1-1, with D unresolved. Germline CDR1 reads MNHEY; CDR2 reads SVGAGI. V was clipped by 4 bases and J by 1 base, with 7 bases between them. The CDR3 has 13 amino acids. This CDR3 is CASSSPRNTEAFF. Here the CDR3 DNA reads TGTGCCAGCAGTTCGCCGAGGAACACTGAAGCTTTCTTT.

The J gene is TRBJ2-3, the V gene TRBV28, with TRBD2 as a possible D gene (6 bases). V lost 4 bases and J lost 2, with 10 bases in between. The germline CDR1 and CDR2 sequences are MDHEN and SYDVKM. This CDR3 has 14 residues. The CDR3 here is CASSWAGNTDTQYF. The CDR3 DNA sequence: TGTGCCAGCAGTTGGGCGGGGAACACAGATACGCAGTATTTT.

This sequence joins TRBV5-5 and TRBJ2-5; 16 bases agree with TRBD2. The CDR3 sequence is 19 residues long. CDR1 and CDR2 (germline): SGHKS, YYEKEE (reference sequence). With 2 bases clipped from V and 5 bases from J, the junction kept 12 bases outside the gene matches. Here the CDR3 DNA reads TGTGCCAGCAGCTTAGAAGTCACCGGGACTAGCGGGAGGGAGGAGACCCAGTACTTC. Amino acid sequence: CASSLEVTGTSGREETQYF.

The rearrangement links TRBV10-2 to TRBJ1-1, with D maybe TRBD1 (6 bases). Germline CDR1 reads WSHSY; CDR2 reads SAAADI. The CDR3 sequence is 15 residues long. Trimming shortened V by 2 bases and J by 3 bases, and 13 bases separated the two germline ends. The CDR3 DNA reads TGCGCCAGCAGTGAGGACAGGCGGCCCCACACTGAAGCTTTCTTT. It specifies CASSEDRRPHTEAFF.

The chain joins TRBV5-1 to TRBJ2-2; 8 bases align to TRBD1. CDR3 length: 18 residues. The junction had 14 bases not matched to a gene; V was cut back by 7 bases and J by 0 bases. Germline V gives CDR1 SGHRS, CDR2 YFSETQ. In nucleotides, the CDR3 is TGCGCCAGCGCAAACTCGGGACAGGCCAACTCGAACACCGGGGAGCTGTTTTTT. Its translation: CASANSGQANSNTGELFF.

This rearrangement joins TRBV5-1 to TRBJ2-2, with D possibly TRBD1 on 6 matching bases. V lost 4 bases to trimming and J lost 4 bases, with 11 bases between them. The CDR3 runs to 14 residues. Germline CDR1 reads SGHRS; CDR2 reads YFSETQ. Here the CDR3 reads CASSRLGGTGELFF. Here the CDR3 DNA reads TGCGCCAGCAGCAGATTAGGGGGCACCGGGGAGCTGTTTTTT.

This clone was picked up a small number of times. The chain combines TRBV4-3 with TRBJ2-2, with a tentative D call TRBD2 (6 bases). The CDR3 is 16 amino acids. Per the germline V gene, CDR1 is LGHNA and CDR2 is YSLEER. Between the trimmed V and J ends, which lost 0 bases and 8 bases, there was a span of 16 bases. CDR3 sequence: CASSQEGWWAGGELFF. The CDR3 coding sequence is TGCGCCAGCAGCCAAGAGGGTTGGTGGGCGGGAGGGGAGCTGTTTTTT.

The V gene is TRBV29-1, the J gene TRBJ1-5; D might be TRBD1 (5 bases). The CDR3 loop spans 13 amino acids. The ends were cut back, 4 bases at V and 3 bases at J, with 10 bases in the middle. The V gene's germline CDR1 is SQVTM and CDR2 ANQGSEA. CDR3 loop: CSVAGSVNQPQHF. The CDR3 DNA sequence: TGCAGCGTTGCAGGGTCCGTCAATCAGCCCCAGCATTTT.

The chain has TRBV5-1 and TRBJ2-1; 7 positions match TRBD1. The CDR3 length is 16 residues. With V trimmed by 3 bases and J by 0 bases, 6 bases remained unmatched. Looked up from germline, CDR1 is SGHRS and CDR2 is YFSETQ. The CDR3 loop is CASSWRQGPSYNEQFF. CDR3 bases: TGCGCCAGCAGCTGGAGACAGGGTCCCTCCTACAATGAGCAGTTCTTC.

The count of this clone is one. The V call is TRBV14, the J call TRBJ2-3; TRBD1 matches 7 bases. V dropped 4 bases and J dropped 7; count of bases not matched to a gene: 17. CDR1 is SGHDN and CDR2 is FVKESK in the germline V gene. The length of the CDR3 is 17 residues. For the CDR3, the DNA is TGTGCCAGCAGCCCACCGGCCGGGGACAGAGTAAGAAATACGCAGTATTTT. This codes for CASSPPAGDRVRNTQYF. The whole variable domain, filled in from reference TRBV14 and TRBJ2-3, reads EAGVTQFPSHSVIEKGQTVTLRCDPISGHDNLYWYRRVMGKEIKFLLHFVKESKQDESGMPNNRFLAERTGGTYSTLKVQPAELEDSGVYFCASSPPAGDRVRNTQYFGPGTRLTVL.

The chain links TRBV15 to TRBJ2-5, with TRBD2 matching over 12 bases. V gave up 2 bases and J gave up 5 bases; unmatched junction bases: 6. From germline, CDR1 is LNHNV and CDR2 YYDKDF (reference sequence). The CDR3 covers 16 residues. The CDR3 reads CATSRQLAGGRETQYF. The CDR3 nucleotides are TGTGCCACCAGCAGACAACTAGCGGGAGGTCGTGAGACCCAGTACTTC.

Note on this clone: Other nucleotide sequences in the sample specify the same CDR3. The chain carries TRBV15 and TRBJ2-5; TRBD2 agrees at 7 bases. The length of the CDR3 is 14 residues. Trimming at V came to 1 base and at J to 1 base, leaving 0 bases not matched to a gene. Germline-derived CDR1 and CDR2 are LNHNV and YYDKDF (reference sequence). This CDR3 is CATSRAGGQETQYF. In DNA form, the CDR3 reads TGTGCCACCAGCAGAGCGGGGGGCCAAGAGACCCAGTACTTC.

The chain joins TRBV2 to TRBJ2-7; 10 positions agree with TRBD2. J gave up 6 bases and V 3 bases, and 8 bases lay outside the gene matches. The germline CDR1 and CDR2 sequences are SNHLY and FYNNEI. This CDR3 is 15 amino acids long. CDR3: CASSESLAGDPEQYF. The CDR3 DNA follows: TGTGCCAGCAGTGAGTCCCTAGCGGGAGACCCCGAGCAGTACTTC.

CDR3 in amino acids: CAWSVVSGSYEQFF. The CDR3 DNA sequence: TGTGCCTGGAGTGTTGTTAGCGGGAGCTATGAGCAGTTCTTC. This sequence joins TRBV30 and TRBJ2-1; TRBD2 matches 9 bases. Trimming removed 0 bases from V and 8 bases from J; junction bases left unmatched: 5. This CDR3 is 14 amino acids long. Per the germline V gene, CDR1 is GTSNPN and CDR2 is SVGIG (reference sequence).

CDR3 coding DNA: TGTGCCAGCAGAACGAGCGGGGTAAAGTCAGATACGCAGTATTTT. This codes for CASRTSGVKSDTQYF. The chain links TRBV25-1 to TRBJ2-3; 7 bases align to TRBD2. This CDR3 is built from 15 residues. The V gene's germline CDR1 is MGHDK and CDR2 SYGVNS. The V segment lost 6 bases and the J segment 4 bases; nucleotides outside the gene matches: 10.

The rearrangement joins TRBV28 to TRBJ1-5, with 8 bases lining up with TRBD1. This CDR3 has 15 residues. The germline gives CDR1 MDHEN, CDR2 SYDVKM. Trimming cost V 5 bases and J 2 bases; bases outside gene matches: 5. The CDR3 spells CASSRPGQGNQPQHF. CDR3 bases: TGTGCCAGCAGTCGACCGGGACAGGGCAATCAGCCCCAGCATTTT.

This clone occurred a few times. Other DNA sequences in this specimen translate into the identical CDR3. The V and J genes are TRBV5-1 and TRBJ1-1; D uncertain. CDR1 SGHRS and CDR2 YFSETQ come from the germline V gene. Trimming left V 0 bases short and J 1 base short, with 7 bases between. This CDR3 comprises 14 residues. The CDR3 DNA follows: TGCGCCAGCAGCTTGGGACATAAGAACACTGAAGCTTTCTTT. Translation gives CASSLGHKNTEAFF.

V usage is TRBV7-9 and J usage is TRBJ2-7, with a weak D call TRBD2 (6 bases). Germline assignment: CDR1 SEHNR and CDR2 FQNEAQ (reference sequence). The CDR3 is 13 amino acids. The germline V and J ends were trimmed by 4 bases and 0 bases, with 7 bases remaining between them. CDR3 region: CASSSTSSYEQYF. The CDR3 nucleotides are TGTGCCAGCAGCTCGACTAGCTCCTACGAGCAGTACTTC.

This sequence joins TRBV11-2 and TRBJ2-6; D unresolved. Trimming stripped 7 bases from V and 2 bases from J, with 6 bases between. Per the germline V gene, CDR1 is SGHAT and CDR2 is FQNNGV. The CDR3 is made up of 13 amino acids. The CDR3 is CASNFAGANVLTF. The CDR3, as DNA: TGTGCCAGCAACTTCGCTGGGGCCAACGTCCTGACTTTC. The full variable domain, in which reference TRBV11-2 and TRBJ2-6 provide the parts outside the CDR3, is EAGVAQSPRYKIIEKRQSVAFWCNPISGHATLYWYQQILGQGPKLLIQFQNNGVVDDSQLPKDRFSAERLKGVDSTLKIQPAKLEDSAVYLCASNFAGANVLTFGAGSRLTVL.

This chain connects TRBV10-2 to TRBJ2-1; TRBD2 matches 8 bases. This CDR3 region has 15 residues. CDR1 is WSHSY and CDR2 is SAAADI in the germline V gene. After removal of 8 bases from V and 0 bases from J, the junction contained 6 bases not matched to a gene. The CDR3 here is CASRLARSSYNEQFF. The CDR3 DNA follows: TGCGCCAGCCGACTAGCGAGAAGCTCCTACAATGAGCAGTTCTTC.

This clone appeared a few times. CDR3 bases: TGTGTCACGGACAGAAAAAACACTGAAGCTTTCTTT. Protein: CVTDRKNTEAFF. The chain joins TRBV19 to TRBJ1-1; a weak D match, TRBD1 (6 bases). The CDR3 runs to 12 residues. Germline assignment: CDR1 LNHDA and CDR2 SQIVND (reference sequence).

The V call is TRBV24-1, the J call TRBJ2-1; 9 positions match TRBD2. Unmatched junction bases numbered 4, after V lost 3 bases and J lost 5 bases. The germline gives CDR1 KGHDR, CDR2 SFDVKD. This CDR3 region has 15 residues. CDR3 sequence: CATSDKGLADNEQFF. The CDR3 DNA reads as TGTGCCACCAGTGATAAGGGACTAGCAGACAATGAGCAGTTCTTC.

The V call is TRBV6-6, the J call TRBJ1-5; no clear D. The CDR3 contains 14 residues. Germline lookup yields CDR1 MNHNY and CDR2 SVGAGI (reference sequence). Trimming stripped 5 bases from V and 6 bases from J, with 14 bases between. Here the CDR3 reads CASSQTRTGQPQHF. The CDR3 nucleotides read TGTGCCAGCAGTCAAACAAGGACTGGTCAGCCCCAGCATTTT.